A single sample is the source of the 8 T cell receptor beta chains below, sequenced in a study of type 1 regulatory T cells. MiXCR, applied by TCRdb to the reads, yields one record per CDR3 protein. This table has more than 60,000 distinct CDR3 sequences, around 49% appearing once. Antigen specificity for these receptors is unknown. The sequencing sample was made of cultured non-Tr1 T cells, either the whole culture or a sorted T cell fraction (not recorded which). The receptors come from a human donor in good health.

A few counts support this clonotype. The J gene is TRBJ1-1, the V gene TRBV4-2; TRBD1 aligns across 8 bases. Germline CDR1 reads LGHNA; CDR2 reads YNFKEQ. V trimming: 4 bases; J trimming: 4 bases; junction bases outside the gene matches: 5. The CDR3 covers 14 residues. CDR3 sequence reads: CASSRAGTGTEAFF. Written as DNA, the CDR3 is TGTGCCAGCAGCCGAGCGGGGACAGGCACTGAAGCTTTCTTT.

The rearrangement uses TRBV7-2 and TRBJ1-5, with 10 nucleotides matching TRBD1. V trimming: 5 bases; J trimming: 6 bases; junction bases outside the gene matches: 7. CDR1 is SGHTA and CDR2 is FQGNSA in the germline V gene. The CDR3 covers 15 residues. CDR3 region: CASSIRQGAGQPQHF. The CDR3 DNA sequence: TGTGCCAGCAGCATACGACAGGGGGCCGGTCAGCCCCAGCATTTT.

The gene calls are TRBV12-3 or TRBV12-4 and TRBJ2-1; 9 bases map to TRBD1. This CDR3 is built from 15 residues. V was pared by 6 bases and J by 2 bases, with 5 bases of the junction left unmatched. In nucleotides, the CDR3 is TGTGCCAGCAGCCCTGGACAGGGGACCTACAATGAGCAGTTCTTC. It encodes CASSPGQGTYNEQFF.

The chain's CDR3 is CSARDPGGTDTQYF. The CDR3 DNA is TGCAGTGCTAGAGATCCCGGGGGCACAGATACGCAGTATTTT. V is TRBV20-1 and J is TRBJ2-3; D possibly corresponds to TRBD2 (5 bases). V was shortened by 0 bases and J by 1 base, with 8 bases between the two germline ends. This CDR3 has 14 amino acids. Germline lookup yields CDR1 DFQATT and CDR2 SNEGSKA (reference sequence).

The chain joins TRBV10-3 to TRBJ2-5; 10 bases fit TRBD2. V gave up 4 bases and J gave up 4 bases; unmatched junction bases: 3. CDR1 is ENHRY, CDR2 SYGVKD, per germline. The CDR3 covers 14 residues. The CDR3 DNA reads TGTGCCATCAGTGTTCTAGCGGGGGTAGAGACCCAGTACTTC. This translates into CAISVLAGVETQYF.

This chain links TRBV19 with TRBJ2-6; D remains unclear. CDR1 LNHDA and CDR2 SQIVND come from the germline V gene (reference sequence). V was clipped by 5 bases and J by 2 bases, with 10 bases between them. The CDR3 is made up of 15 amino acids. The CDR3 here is CASSDQNTGANVLTF. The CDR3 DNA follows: TGTGCCAGTAGTGACCAGAACACTGGGGCCAACGTCCTGACTTTC.

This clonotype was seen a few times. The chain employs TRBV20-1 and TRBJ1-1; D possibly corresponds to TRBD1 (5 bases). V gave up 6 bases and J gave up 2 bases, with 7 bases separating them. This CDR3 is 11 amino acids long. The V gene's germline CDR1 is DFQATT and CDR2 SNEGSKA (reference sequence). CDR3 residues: CSAGTNTEAFF. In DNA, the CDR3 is TGCAGTGCCGGGACCAACACTGAAGCTTTCTTT.

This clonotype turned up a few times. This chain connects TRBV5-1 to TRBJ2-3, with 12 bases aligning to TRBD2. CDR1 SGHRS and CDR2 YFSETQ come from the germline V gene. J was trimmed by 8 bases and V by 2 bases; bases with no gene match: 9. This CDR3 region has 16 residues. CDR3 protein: CASSLNLAGGFGTQYF. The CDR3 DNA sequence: TGCGCCAGCAGCTTAAATCTAGCGGGGGGGTTTGGTACGCAGTATTTT. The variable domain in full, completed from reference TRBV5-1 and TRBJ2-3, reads KAGVTQTPRYLIKTRGQQVTLSCSPISGHRSVSWYQQTPGQGLQFLFEYFSETQRNKGNFPGRFSGRQFSNSRSEMNVSTLELGDSALYLCASSLNLAGGFGTQYFGPGTRLTVL.